One and the same sample provided the 6 T cell receptor beta chains below, sequenced in a study of blood T cells in healthy people across ages. Primed by a sample-barcoded 5' primer and a J-beta primer mix, a second PCR proceeded for 7 to 11 cycles. TCRdb independently ran MiXCR on the 5' RACE reads; one entry per CDR3 protein. This repertoire shows some 1.6 million distinct CDR3 sequences, roughly 32% found once; its top ten account for 11%. The sequenced material came from blood. These receptors were obtained from a woman between 25 and 40 years old in good health.

The sample holds many counts of this clonotype. V gene TRBV5-1 combines with J gene TRBJ2-1; 10 positions match TRBD1. Germline CDR1 and CDR2: SGHRS and YFSETQ. The CDR3 consists of 16 residues. Losses at the gene ends were 0 bases for V and 4 bases for J; bases not matched to a gene: 4. The CDR3 protein is CASSLVGQGSYNEQFF. CDR3 coding DNA: TGCGCCAGCAGCTTGGTGGGACAGGGGAGTTACAATGAGCAGTTCTTC.

The rearrangement uses TRBV7-3 and TRBJ1-1; D unclear. The CDR3 covers 13 residues. Germline assignment: CDR1 SGHTA and CDR2 FQGTGA. The ends were cut back, 5 bases at V and 6 bases at J, with 13 bases in the middle. The CDR3 sequence is CASSPSDVAEAFF. The CDR3 DNA follows: TGTGCCAGCAGCCCCTCGGACGTCGCTGAAGCTTTCTTT.

This clonotype was detected only a few times. The chain carries TRBV20-1 and TRBJ1-2; unclear D gene. Germline values: CDR1 DFQATT, CDR2 SNEGSKA (reference sequence). With 6 bases removed from V and 4 bases from J, the gap between germline ends came to 15 bases. This CDR3 is 13 amino acids long. CDR3: CSANMRGGYGYTF. The CDR3 coding sequence is TGCAGTGCCAACATGCGGGGAGGCTATGGCTACACCTTC.

The rearrangement joins TRBV20-1 to TRBJ1-1; D is ambiguous. CDR3 length: 14 residues. V was clipped by 6 bases and J by 5 bases, with 19 bases between them. Germline V gives CDR1 DFQATT, CDR2 SNEGSKA (reference sequence). CDR3 DNA sequence: TGCAGTGCCCCGATCGGGCCCGGGCCGACTGAAGCTTTCTTT. This codes for CSAPIGPGPTEAFF.

The genes are TRBV20-1 and TRBJ2-2, with D perhaps matching TRBD1 (5 bases). CDR3 length: 15 amino acids. Germline values: CDR1 DFQATT, CDR2 SNEGSKA (reference sequence). The germline V and J ends were trimmed by 2 bases and 0 bases, with 10 bases remaining between them. CDR3 loop: CSARTGRANTGELFF. The CDR3 nucleotides read TGCAGTGCTAGAACAGGAAGAGCGAACACCGGGGAGCTGTTTTTT.

The chain links TRBV10-1 to TRBJ2-7; D is perhaps TRBD1 (6 bases). The CDR3 has 17 residues. With 3 bases removed from V and 3 bases from J, the gap between germline ends came to 21 bases. CDR1 is WNHNN and CDR2 is SYGVQD in the germline V gene (reference sequence). CDR3 in DNA: TGCGCCAGCAGTGACCTTATCGGGACAACGGGCTTCTACGAGCAGTACTTC. Its protein is CASSDLIGTTGFYEQYF.